The 25 T cell receptor beta chains presented below share a single source sample, sequenced in a study of cytomegalovirus exposure and HLA in healthy donors. The PCR had 60 Vbeta and 13 Jbeta primers. The table came from immunoSEQ multiplex PCR; TCRdb's copy has only in-frame clones and leaves some out. The sample holds some 170,000 clones, about 77% seen once. The sequencing input was PBMCs. These receptors came from a female donor in good health and CMV-seronegative.

In this sample, this clone turned up a few times. This chain joins TRBV5-1 and TRBJ2-5; TRBD2 matches 8 bases. CDR3 length: 15 amino acids. The V segment lost 4 bases and the J segment 5 bases; nucleotides outside the gene matches: 10. Per the germline V gene, CDR1 is SGHRS and CDR2 is YFSETQ. CDR3: CASSQTGTSEETQYF. In DNA form, the CDR3 reads TGCGCCAGCAGCCAAACCGGGACTAGTGAGGAGACCCAGTACTTC.

The gene calls are TRBV9 and TRBJ2-2, with TRBD1 matching 8 bases. The CDR3 extends over 15 amino acids. Trimming cost V 5 bases and J 4 bases; bases outside gene matches: 7. The germline V gene encodes CDR1 SGDLS and CDR2 YYNGEE. The CDR3: CASSRTGWGTGELFF. CDR3 DNA: TGTGCCAGCAGTCGGACAGGGTGGGGCACCGGGGAGCTGTTTTTT.

This clone has just a few counts. The chain employs TRBV5-4 and TRBJ1-1; 10 bases map to TRBD1. Looked up from germline, CDR1 is SGHNT and CDR2 is YYREEE (reference sequence). V gave up 2 bases and J gave up 3 bases; unmatched junction bases: 4. The CDR3 is 15 residues long. CDR3 loop: CASSFKGQGYTEAFF. In nucleotides, the CDR3 is TGTGCCAGCAGCTTCAAGGGACAGGGGTACACTGAAGCTTTCTTT.

The genes are TRBV5-1 and TRBJ2-5; D is perhaps TRBD2 (6 bases). This CDR3 comprises 14 residues. Trimming took 4 bases from V and 4 from J, leaving 14 bases between them. Germline loops: CDR1 SGHRS, CDR2 YFSETQ. The CDR3 coding sequence is TGCGCCAGCAGCCCGGGACTGCCCCCAGAGACCCAGTACTTC. It is translated as CASSPGLPPETQYF.

The chain is built from TRBV11-2 and TRBJ1-1; no clear D. Trimming pared 8 bases from V and 4 bases from J, leaving 11 bases between. This CDR3 region has 12 residues. Germline assignment: CDR1 SGHAT and CDR2 FQNNGV. The CDR3 region has the DNA TGTGCCAGCGGGTGGAGGAGCACTGAAGCTTTCTTT. Translation gives CASGWRSTEAFF.

This chain connects TRBV5-1 to TRBJ2-3; 9 nucleotides line up with TRBD2. The V gene end was trimmed by 0 bases and the J gene end by 5 bases; junction bases not matched to a gene: 7. This CDR3 is built from 16 residues. Germline CDR1 is SGHRS and CDR2 is YFSETQ. Here the CDR3 reads CASSLVAGGLVDTQYF. Here the CDR3 DNA reads TGCGCCAGCAGCTTGGTTGCGGGGGGGCTGGTAGATACGCAGTATTTT. Filled out from reference TRBV5-1 and TRBJ2-3, the complete variable domain reads KAGVTQTPRYLIKTRGQQVTLSCSPISGHRSVSWYQQTPGQGLQFLFEYFSETQRNKGNFPGRFSGRQFSNSRSEMNVSTLELGDSALYLCASSLVAGGLVDTQYFGPGTRLTVL.

This clone was recorded once. This chain connects TRBV9 to TRBJ2-2, with D maybe TRBD1 (6 bases). Germline lookup yields CDR1 SGDLS and CDR2 YYNGEE. CDR3 length: 14 amino acids. Deletions cut 3 bases from V and 6 bases from J, with 12 bases between. CDR3 amino acids: CASSAGGQSGELFF. CDR3 nucleotide sequence: TGTGCCAGCAGCGCAGGAGGACAGTCCGGGGAGCTGTTTTTT.

This clone was seen once. The chain uses TRBV5-4 and TRBJ2-1; 8 bases are shared with TRBD1. The CDR3 is made up of 15 amino acids. V was clipped by 4 bases and J by 0 bases; unmatched bases: 3. Per germline, CDR1 SGHNT and CDR2 YYREEE (reference sequence). The CDR3 DNA is TGTGCCAGCAGCCCGACAGGGGACTCCTACAATGAGCAGTTCTTC. This translates into CASSPTGDSYNEQFF.

This clone has just one count. The chain is built from TRBV4-1 and TRBJ1-2; D not certain. V gave up 2 bases and J gave up 6 bases, with 16 bases separating them. Germline V CDR1 and CDR2: MGHRA, YSYEKL. The CDR3 loop spans 15 amino acids. CDR3 sequence: CASSQIDSISDGYTF. CDR3 coding DNA: TGCGCCAGCAGCCAAATCGACTCTATATCAGATGGCTACACCTTC.

This clone was detected only a few times. The chain links TRBV6-1 to TRBJ1-4; D is possibly TRBD1 (5 bases). CDR1 is MNHNS and CDR2 is SASEGT in the germline V gene. The CDR3 runs to 14 residues. V was cut by 8 bases and J by 3 bases, with 13 bases left in between. The CDR3 sequence: CASGPGDSNEKLFF. CDR3 sequence (DNA): TGTGCCAGCGGCCCGGGGGATTCTAATGAAAAACTGTTTTTT.

The chain employs TRBV4-3 and TRBJ2-7; 12 positions agree with TRBD2. CDR3 length: 15 residues. V lost 1 base to trimming and J lost 4 bases; unmatched junction nucleotides: 2. Germline loops: CDR1 LGHNA, CDR2 YSLEER. As DNA, the CDR3 is TGCGCCAGCAGCCAAGGGACTAGCGGGATATACGAGCAGTACTTC. It specifies CASSQGTSGIYEQYF.

This CDR3 is CASSLRDYEQYF. Written as DNA, the CDR3 is TGTGCCAGCAGCTTGCGGGACTACGAGCAGTACTTC. J is TRBJ2-7 and V is TRBV5-6; tentatively, D is TRBD2 (5 bases). The CDR3 sequence is 12 residues long. Trimming shortened V by 1 base and J by 3 bases, and 5 bases separated the two germline ends. In germline, CDR1 is SGHDT, CDR2 YYEEEE.

This rearrangement joins TRBV5-1 to TRBJ1-2, with 9 bases matching TRBD1. CDR1 is SGHRS, CDR2 YFSETQ, per germline. The CDR3 sequence is 15 residues long. Trimming removed 4 bases from V and 2 bases from J; junction bases left unmatched: 6. The CDR3 sequence is CASSDPGQGNYGYTF. CDR3 DNA: TGCGCCAGCAGCGATCCGGGACAGGGCAACTATGGCTACACCTTC.

The chain has TRBV30 and TRBJ1-5, with 7 bases matching TRBD1. V lost 2 bases to trimming and J lost 6 bases; unmatched junction nucleotides: 10. The CDR3 loop spans 15 amino acids. From germline, CDR1 is GTSNPN and CDR2 SVGIG (reference sequence). The CDR3 DNA reads TGTGCCTGGAGTAGACCATTACAGGGGACTCAGCCCCAGCATTTT. Translating gives CAWSRPLQGTQPQHF.

The chain carries TRBV4-2 and TRBJ2-7, with TRBD2 matching over 9 bases. With 2 bases clipped from V and 0 bases from J, the junction kept 8 bases outside the gene matches. The CDR3 is 17 amino acids. Germline V gives CDR1 LGHNA, CDR2 YNFKEQ. The CDR3, as DNA: TGTGCCAGCAGCCAATTTGCGGGGGGGGACAGCTCCTACGAGCAGTACTTC. The encoded protein is CASSQFAGGDSSYEQYF.

V gene TRBV18 combines with J gene TRBJ2-5, with D possibly being TRBD1 (6 bases). Looked up from germline, CDR1 is KGHSH and CDR2 is LQKENI. V dropped 4 bases and J dropped 4 bases, with 19 bases sitting between them. This CDR3 is built from 16 residues. In nucleotides, the CDR3 is TGTGCCAGCTCACAAAACCCTGGACAGCCCCGAGAGACCCAGTACTTC. Translation: CASSQNPGQPRETQYF.

The chain has TRBV30 and TRBJ2-4; D gene unclear. V dropped 4 bases and J dropped 0 bases, with 4 bases sitting between them. Looked up from germline, CDR1 is GTSNPN and CDR2 is SVGIG (reference sequence). The CDR3 totals 12 residues. CDR3 bases: TGTGCCTGGACGGTAGCCAAAAACATTCAGTACTTC. Translated, it gives CAWTVAKNIQYF.

The rearrangement links TRBV9 to TRBJ2-7, with D unresolved. The germline CDR1 and CDR2 sequences are SGDLS and YYNGEE. V lost 4 bases, J lost 3 bases, and 14 bases lay in between. The CDR3 has 14 amino acids. CDR3 DNA: TGTGCCAGCAGCCCGCACTTAGAACGCTACGAGCAGTACTTC. Translated: CASSPHLERYEQYF.

This clone appeared a few times. This rearrangement joins TRBV11-3 to TRBJ2-1, with a possible D match to TRBD2 (7 bases). The CDR3 totals 14 residues. Trimming stripped 6 bases from V and 10 bases from J, with 19 bases between. In germline, CDR1 is SGHNT, CDR2 YENEEA. The CDR3, as DNA: TGTGCCAGCAGGGGGGAGGGGACACCAGACGAGCAGTTCTTC. Translated, it gives CASRGEGTPDEQFF. Complete variable domain (other parts from reference TRBV11-3 and TRBJ2-1): EAGVVQSPRYKIIEKKQPVAFWCNPISGHNTLYWYLQNLGQGPELLIRYENEEAVDDSQLPKDRFSAERLKGVDSTLKIQPAELGDSAVYLCASRGEGTPDEQFFGPGTRLTVL.

This clone was seen a single time. This rearrangement joins TRBV11-2 to TRBJ2-7, with D possibly TRBD2 on 6 matching bases. The germline gives CDR1 SGHAT, CDR2 FQNNGV. Trimming took 1 base from V and 5 from J, leaving 9 bases between them. The CDR3 loop spans 13 amino acids. The CDR3 DNA follows: TGTGCCAGCAGCTTAGGGACTACTAACGAGCAGTACTTC. This sequence encodes CASSLGTTNEQYF.

The V and J genes are TRBV4-1 and TRBJ1-1; weak D call: TRBD1 (6 bases). Germline V gene lookup returns CDR1 MGHRA and CDR2 YSYEKL. The CDR3 is 14 residues long. V shed 4 bases and J shed 4 bases, with 13 bases lying between them. CDR3 DNA sequence: TGCGCCAGCAGCCCTTCGGGGGGCGGCACTGAAGCTTTCTTT. Translating it yields CASSPSGGGTEAFF.

V and J are TRBV7-2 and TRBJ2-3; 9 nucleotides line up with TRBD2. Germline V gene lookup returns CDR1 SGHTA and CDR2 FQGNSA. V shed 5 bases, J shed 2 bases, and the junction held 5 bases outside the gene matches. The CDR3 totals 15 residues. The CDR3 here is CASSPGTSYTDTQYF. Here the CDR3 DNA reads TGTGCCAGCAGCCCCGGGACTAGCTACACAGATACGCAGTATTTT.

V is TRBV11-2 and J is TRBJ2-5, with 12 bases matching TRBD2. CDR1 and CDR2 from the germline V gene are SGHAT and FQNNGV. V trimming: 5 bases; J trimming: 1 base; junction bases outside the gene matches: 5. This CDR3 contains 16 residues. The CDR3 is CASSPGLAGLQETQYF. The CDR3 region has the DNA TGTGCCAGCAGCCCGGGACTAGCGGGCCTCCAAGAGACCCAGTACTTC.

The chain has TRBV5-6 and TRBJ2-7; 9 nucleotides match TRBD2. This CDR3 is built from 15 residues. Germline V gives CDR1 SGHDT, CDR2 YYEEEE. The J segment lost 3 bases and the V segment lost 3 bases, leaving 7 bases of the junction unmatched. The DNA of the CDR3 is TGTGCCAGCAGCTGGGTAGCGGGAGTGGTCTACGAGCAGTACTTC. Residues: CASSWVAGVVYEQYF. The full variable domain, rest sourced from reference TRBV5-6 and TRBJ2-7, is DAGVTQSPTHLIKTRGQQVTLRCSPKSGHDTVSWYQQALGQGPQFIFQYYEEEERQRGNFPDRFSGHQFPNYSSELNVNALLLGDSALYLCASSWVAGVVYEQYFGPGTRLTVT.

This clone was seen a few times. V is TRBV12-1 and J is TRBJ2-4; the D call TRBD1 from the table was never checked on the DNA. TRBV12-1 constitutes a pseudogene. The CDR3 covers 16 residues. The CDR3 region is CASSSWTGENKNIQYF. The CDR3 nucleotides are TGTGCCAGCAGCTCTTGGACAGGGGAGAACAAAAACATTCAGTACTTC.